This TCR beta chain is drawn from a study of blood T cell repertoires in COVID-19. The protocol was immunoSEQ multiplex PCR, while the TCRdb copy is restricted to in-frame clones and leaves out a portion. The sample lists approximately 90,000 clones, about nine tenths seen once, with about 5% in the top ten. CDR3 length equals 16 residues. Germline assignment: CDR1 SGHRS and CDR2 YFSETQ. J lost 0 bases, V lost 3 bases, and 6 bases had no gene match. The clonotype originates from a woman of 80 years or more with acute or convalescent COVID-19. Material for sequencing was peripheral blood. The chain employs TRBV5-1 and TRBJ2-3, with TRBD1 identical over 8 bases. The CDR3: CASSWTGWGSTDTQYF. CDR3 nucleotides: TGCGCCAGCAGCTGGACAGGGTGGGGAAGCACAGATACGCAGTATTTT.